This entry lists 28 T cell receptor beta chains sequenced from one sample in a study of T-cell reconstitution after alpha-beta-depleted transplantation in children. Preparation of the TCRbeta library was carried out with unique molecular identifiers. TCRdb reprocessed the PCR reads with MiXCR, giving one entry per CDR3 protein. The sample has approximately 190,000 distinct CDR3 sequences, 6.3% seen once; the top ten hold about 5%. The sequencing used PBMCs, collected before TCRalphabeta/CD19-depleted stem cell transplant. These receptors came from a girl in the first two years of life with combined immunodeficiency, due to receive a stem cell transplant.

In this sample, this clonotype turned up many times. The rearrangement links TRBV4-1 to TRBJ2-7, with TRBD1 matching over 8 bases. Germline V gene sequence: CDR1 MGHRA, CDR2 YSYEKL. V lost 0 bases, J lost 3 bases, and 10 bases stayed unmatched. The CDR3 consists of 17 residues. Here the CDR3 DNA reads TGCGCCAGCAGCCAAGATGAAACAGGGGGAAGAAGCTACGAGCAGTACTTC. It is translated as CASSQDETGGRSYEQYF.

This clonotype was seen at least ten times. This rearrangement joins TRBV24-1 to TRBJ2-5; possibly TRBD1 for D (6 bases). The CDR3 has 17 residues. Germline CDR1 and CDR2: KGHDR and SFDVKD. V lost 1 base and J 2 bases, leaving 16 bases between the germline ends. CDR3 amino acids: CATSDFGRGGIQETQYF. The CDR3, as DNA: TGTGCCACCAGTGATTTTGGCAGGGGCGGCATTCAAGAGACCCAGTACTTC.

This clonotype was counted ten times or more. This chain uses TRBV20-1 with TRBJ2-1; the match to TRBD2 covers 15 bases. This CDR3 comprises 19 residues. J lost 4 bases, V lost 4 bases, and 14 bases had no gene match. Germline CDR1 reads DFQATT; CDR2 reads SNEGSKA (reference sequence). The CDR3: CSATLPGLAGGRPYNEQFF. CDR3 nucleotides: TGCAGTGCTACTCTTCCGGGACTAGCGGGGGGACGACCTTACAATGAGCAGTTCTTC.

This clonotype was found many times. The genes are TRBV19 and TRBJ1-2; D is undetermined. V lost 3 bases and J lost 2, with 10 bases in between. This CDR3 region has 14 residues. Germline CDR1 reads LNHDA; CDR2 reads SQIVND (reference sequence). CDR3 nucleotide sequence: TGTGCCAGTAGTATGTCCGGTTGGAACTATGGCTACACCTTC. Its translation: CASSMSGWNYGYTF.

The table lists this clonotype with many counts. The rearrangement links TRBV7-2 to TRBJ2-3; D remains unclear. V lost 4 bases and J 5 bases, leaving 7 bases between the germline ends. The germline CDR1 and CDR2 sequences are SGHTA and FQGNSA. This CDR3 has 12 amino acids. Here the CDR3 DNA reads TGTGCCAGCAGCTCAGAGGTAGATACGCAGTATTTT. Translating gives CASSSEVDTQYF.

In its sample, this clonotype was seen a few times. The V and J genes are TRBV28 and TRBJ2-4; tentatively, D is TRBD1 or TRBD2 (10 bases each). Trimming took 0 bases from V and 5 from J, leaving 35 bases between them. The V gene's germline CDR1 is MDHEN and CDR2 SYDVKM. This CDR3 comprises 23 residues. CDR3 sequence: CASSLWTGGLRGLARSPENIQYF. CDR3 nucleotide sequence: TGTGCCAGCAGTTTATGGACAGGGGGCTTAAGGGGACTAGCGAGGAGCCCCGAAAACATTCAGTACTTC.

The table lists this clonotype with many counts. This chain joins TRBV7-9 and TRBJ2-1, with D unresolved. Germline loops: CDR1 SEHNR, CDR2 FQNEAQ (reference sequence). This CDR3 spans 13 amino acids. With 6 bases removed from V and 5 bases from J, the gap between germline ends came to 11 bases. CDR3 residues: CASSQTADNEQFF. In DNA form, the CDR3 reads TGTGCCAGCAGTCAAACAGCAGACAATGAGCAGTTCTTC.

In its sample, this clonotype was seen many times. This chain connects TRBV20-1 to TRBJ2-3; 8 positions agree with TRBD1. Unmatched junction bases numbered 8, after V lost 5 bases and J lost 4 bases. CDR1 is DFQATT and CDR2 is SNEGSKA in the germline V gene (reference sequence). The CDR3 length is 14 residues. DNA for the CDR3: TGCAGTGCTTGTGCAGGGGGCGTTGCAGATACGCAGTATTTT. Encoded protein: CSACAGGVADTQYF.

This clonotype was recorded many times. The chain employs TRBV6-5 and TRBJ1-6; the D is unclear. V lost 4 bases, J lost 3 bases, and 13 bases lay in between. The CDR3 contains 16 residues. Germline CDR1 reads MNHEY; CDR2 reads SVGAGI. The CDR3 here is CASSSRWELYNSPLHF. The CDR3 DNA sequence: TGTGCCAGCAGTTCTCGGTGGGAGCTCTATAATTCACCCCTCCACTTT.

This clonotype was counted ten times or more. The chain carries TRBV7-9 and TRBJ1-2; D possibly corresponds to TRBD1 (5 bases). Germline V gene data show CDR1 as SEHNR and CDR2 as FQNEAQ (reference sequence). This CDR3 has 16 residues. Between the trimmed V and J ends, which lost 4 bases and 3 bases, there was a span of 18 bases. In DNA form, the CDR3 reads TGTGCCAGCAGCTCACGACATATTGGGACTCACTATGGCTACACCTTC. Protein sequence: CASSSRHIGTHYGYTF.

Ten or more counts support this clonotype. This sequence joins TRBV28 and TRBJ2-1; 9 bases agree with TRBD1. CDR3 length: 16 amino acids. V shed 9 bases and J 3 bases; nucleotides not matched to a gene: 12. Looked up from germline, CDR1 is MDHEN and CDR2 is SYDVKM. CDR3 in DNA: TGTGCCAGTGGGGACAGGGAGGGAGTGGGCTACAATGAGCAGTTCTTC. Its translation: CASGDREGVGYNEQFF.

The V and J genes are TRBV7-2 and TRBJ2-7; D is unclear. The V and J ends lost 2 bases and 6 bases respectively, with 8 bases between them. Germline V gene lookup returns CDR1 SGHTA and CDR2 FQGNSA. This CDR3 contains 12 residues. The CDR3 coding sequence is TGTGCCAGCAGCTTATTATCGGCCGAGCAGTACTTC. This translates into CASSLLSAEQYF.

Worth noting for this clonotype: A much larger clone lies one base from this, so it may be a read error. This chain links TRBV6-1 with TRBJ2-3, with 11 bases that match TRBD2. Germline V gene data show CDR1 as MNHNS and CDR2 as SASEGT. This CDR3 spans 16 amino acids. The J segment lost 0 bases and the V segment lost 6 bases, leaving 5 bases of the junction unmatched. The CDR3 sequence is CASSPRTSGSTDTQYF. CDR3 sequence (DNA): TGTGCCAGCAGCCCAAGGACTAGCGGGAGCACAGATACGCAGTATTTT.

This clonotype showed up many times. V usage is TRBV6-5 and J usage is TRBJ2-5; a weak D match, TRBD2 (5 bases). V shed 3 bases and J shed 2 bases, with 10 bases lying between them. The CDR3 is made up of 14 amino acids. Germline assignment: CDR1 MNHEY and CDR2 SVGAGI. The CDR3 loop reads CASSYSRDQETQYF. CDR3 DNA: TGTGCCAGCAGTTATTCCCGGGATCAAGAGACCCAGTACTTC.

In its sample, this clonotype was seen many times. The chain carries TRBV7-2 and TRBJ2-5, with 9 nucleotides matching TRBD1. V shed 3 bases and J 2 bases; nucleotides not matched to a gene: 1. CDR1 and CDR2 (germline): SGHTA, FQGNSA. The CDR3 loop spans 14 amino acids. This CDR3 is CASSFDRGQETQYF. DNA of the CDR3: TGTGCCAGCAGCTTTGACAGGGGGCAAGAGACCCAGTACTTC.

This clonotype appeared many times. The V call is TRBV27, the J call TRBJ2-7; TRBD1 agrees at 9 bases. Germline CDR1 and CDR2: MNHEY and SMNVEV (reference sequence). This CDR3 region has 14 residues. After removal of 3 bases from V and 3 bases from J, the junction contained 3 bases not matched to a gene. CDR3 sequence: CASSFGTGNYEQYF. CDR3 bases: TGTGCCAGCAGTTTTGGGACAGGGAACTACGAGCAGTACTTC.

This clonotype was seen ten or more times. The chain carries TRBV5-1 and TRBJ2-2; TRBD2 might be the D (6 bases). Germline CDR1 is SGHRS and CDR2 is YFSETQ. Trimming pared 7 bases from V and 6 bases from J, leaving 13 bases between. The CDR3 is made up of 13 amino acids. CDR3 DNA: TGCGCCAGCTCAGGCCTAGCGTCCGGGGAGCTGTTTTTT. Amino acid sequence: CASSGLASGELFF.

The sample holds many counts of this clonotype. The CDR3 loop is CASSLGLPEQYF. DNA for the CDR3: TGTGCCAGCAGTTTAGGTCTTCCCGAGCAGTACTTC. V and J are TRBV12-3 or TRBV12-4 and TRBJ2-7; D call uncertain. The CDR3 has 12 amino acids. The germline V and J ends were trimmed by 1 base and 6 bases, with 7 bases remaining between them.

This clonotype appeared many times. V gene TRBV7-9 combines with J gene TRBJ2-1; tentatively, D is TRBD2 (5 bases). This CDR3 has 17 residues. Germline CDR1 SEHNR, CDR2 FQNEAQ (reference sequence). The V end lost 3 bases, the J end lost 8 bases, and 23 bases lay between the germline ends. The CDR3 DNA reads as TGTGCCAGCAGCTTCCACTCTAGCCCCCGACGTGGAGATGAGCAGTTCTTC. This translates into CASSFHSSPRRGDEQFF.

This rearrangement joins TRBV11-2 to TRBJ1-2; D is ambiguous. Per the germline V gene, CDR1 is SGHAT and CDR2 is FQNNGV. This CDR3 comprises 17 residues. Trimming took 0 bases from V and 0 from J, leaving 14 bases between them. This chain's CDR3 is CASSLDFTPLTNYGYTF. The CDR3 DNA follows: TGTGCCAGCAGCTTAGATTTCACACCCCTAACTAACTATGGCTACACCTTC.

The CDR3 sequence is CASSPGRFFGANVLTF. In DNA form, the CDR3 reads TGTGCCAGCAGCCCGGGCCGTTTTTTTGGGGCCAACGTCCTGACTTTC. The chain has TRBV14 and TRBJ2-6; D is unclear. CDR1 is SGHDN and CDR2 is FVKESK in the germline V gene. The CDR3 loop spans 16 amino acids. Trimming removed 4 bases at V and 3 bases at J, with 13 bases between.

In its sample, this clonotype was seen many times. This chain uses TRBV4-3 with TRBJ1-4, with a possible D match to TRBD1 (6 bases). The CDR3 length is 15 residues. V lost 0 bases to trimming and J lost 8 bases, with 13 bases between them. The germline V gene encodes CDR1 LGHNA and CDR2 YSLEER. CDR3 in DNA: TGCGCCAGCAGCCAAGATTCTGGGGGCTTGGAAAAACTGTTTTTT. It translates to CASSQDSGGLEKLFF.

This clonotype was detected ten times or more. CDR3 residues: CSASPRGSGVGDTQYF. The CDR3 DNA is TGCAGTGCTAGTCCTCGGGGTAGCGGGGTAGGAGATACGCAGTATTTT. The rearrangement links TRBV20-1 to TRBJ2-3; 8 bases fit TRBD2. The junction had 13 bases not matched to a gene; V was cut back by 3 bases and J by 5 bases. The CDR3 covers 16 residues. Germline V gene data show CDR1 as DFQATT and CDR2 as SNEGSKA (reference sequence).

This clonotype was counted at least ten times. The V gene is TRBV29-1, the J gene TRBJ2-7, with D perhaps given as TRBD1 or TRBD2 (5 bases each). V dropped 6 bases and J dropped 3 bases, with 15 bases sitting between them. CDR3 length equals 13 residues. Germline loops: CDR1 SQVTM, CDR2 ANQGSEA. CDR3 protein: CSVGTESDYEQYF. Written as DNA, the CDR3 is TGCAGCGTCGGGACCGAAAGCGACTACGAGCAGTACTTC.

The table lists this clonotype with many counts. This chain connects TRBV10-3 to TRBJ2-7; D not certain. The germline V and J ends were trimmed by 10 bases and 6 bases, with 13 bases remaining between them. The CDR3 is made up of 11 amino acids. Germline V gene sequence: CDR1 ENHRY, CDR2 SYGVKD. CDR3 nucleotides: TGTGCCACCGGGTTGAATTCCGAGCAGTACTTC. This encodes CATGLNSEQYF.

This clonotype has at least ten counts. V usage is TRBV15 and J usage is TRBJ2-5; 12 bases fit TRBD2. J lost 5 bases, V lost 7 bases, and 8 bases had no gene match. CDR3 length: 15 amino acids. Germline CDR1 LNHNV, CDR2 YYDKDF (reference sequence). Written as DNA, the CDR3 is TGTGCCACCACCCCGACTAGCGGGAGTAGTGAGACCCAGTACTTC. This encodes CATTPTSGSSETQYF.

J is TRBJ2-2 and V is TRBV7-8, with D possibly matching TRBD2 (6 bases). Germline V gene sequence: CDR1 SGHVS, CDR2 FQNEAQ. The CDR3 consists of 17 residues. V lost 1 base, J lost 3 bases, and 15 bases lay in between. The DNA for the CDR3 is TGTGCCAGCAGCTTAGTAGGCGGGATTGATTACACCGGGGAGCTGTTTTTT. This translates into CASSLVGGIDYTGELFF.

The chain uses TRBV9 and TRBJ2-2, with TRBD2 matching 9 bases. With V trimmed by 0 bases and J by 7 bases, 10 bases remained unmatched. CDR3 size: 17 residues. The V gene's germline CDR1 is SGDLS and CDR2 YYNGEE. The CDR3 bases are TGTGCCAGCAGCGTAGGTGGTAGCGGGAGAATTGGCGGGGAGCTGTTTTTT. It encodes CASSVGGSGRIGGELFF.